A single sample gave rise to the 31 T cell receptor beta chains below, sequenced in a study of CD8+CD57+ T cells in acquired aplastic anemia. Genomic DNA provided the template from which TCR beta VDJ and CDR3 profiles were obtained. Via MiXCR, TCRdb re-called the reads, giving one row per CDR3 protein. The sample holds 120,000 or so distinct CDR3 sequences, 55% to 60% seen once. Only patients with CD8+CD57+ cell expansion on flow cytometry were chosen for sequencing. The sequencing sample was made of sorted CD4+, CD8+, or CD8+CD57+ T cells (not recorded which) from PBMCs. These receptors came from a human donor with aplastic anemia.

V gene TRBV10-1 combines with J gene TRBJ2-5; 16 bases fit TRBD2. This CDR3 region has 19 residues. Germline V lookup: CDR1 WNHNN, CDR2 SYGVQD (reference sequence). J lost 2 bases, V lost 6 bases, and 12 bases had no gene match. The CDR3 spells CASSGQGTSGRGVQETQYF. As DNA, the CDR3 is TGCGCCAGCAGCGGCCAGGGGACTAGCGGGAGGGGGGTACAAGAGACCCAGTACTTC.

The rearrangement joins TRBV5-6 to TRBJ2-1; 7 bases are shared with TRBD2. CDR1 is SGHDT and CDR2 is YYEEEE in the germline V gene. The trim removed 2 bases at V and 6 bases at J, leaving 8 bases unmatched. The CDR3 is 15 residues long. CDR3 amino acids: CASSFFAGVANEQFF. As DNA, the CDR3 is TGTGCCAGCAGCTTCTTCGCGGGAGTTGCCAATGAGCAGTTCTTC.

Many counts were recorded for this clonotype. J is TRBJ2-5 and V is TRBV20-1; D is unresolved. This CDR3 spans 14 amino acids. The germline V gene encodes CDR1 DFQATT and CDR2 SNEGSKA (reference sequence). With 1 base removed from V and 0 bases from J, the gap between germline ends came to 9 bases. The CDR3 is CSARGKTDQETQYF. The CDR3 nucleotides read TGCAGTGCTAGAGGAAAAACGGACCAAGAGACCCAGTACTTC.

The rearrangement links TRBV19 to TRBJ2-4; TRBD1 is a possible D gene (5 bases). Germline CDR1 LNHDA, CDR2 SQIVND (reference sequence). V lost 4 bases to trimming and J lost 9 bases, with 10 bases between them. The CDR3 extends over 12 amino acids. CDR3 nucleotides: TGTGCCAGTAGTACCCAGGGAAGCATTCAGTACTTC. Protein product: CASSTQGSIQYF.

The chain employs TRBV19 and TRBJ1-5, with TRBD1 identical over 10 bases. The ends lost 3 bases at V and 4 bases at J; junction bases unmatched: 0. CDR1 is LNHDA, CDR2 SQIVND, per germline (reference sequence). This CDR3 spans 14 amino acids. The CDR3 nucleotides read TGTGCCAGTAGTATGGGACAGGGGAATCAGCCCCAGCATTTT. This gives the protein CASSMGQGNQPQHF.

This rearrangement joins TRBV12-3 or TRBV12-4 to TRBJ2-5; D gene unclear. Trimming cost V 1 base and J 4 bases, with 7 bases left between them. CDR3 size: 13 residues. The CDR3 spells CASSLGSSETQYF. Here the CDR3 DNA reads TGTGCCAGCAGTTTAGGGAGTTCAGAGACCCAGTACTTC.

This rearrangement joins TRBV7-3 to TRBJ2-5; 7 bases line up with TRBD2. Germline V gives CDR1 SGHTA, CDR2 FQGTGA. This CDR3 spans 13 amino acids. The V gene end was trimmed by 5 bases and the J gene end by 11 bases; junction bases not matched to a gene: 11. The CDR3 is CASSPSGGNRQYF. CDR3 coding DNA: TGTGCCAGCAGCCCGTCGGGGGGTAATCGGCAGTACTTC.

There are a few counts of this clonotype. The genes are TRBV7-9 and TRBJ2-7; TRBD1 aligns across 10 bases. This CDR3 spans 13 amino acids. V dropped 6 bases and J dropped 6; count of bases not matched to a gene: 5. CDR1 and CDR2 from the germline V gene are SEHNR and FQNEAQ (reference sequence). CDR3 coding DNA: TGTGCCAGCAGTTGGACAGGGGGGGGCGAGCAGTACTTC. Encoded protein: CASSWTGGGEQYF.

V gene TRBV10-1 combines with J gene TRBJ2-5, with 11 bases aligning to TRBD2. This CDR3 has 17 amino acids. Unmatched junction bases numbered 6, after V lost 0 bases and J lost 3 bases. Per the germline V gene, CDR1 is WNHNN and CDR2 is SYGVQD (reference sequence). CDR3 DNA sequence: TGCGCCAGCAGTGAGTCCCTCGGACTAGCGGGTAAAGAGACCCAGTACTTC. Protein product: CASSESLGLAGKETQYF.

This clonotype was found many times. This chain joins TRBV9 and TRBJ1-1, with D perhaps TRBD1 (5 bases). V lost 4 bases and J lost 10, with 11 bases in between. The CDR3 is made up of 11 amino acids. In germline, CDR1 is SGDLS, CDR2 YYNGEE. CDR3 nucleotide sequence: TGTGCCAGCAGCCCCCAAAGGGGAGCTTTCTTT. Translating gives CASSPQRGAFF.

V is TRBV25-1 and J is TRBJ1-6; D unclear. The V end was cut by 1 base, the J end by 10 bases, with 8 bases between. CDR3 size: 13 residues. The germline V gene has CDR1 MGHDK and CDR2 SYGVNS. The CDR3 is CASSELAGSPLHF. The CDR3 region has the DNA TGTGCCAGCAGTGAATTGGCCGGATCACCCCTCCACTTT.

The chain carries TRBV9 and TRBJ2-2; 9 positions match TRBD2. CDR1 is SGDLS, CDR2 YYNGEE, per germline. The CDR3 extends over 15 amino acids. Trimming cost V 2 bases and J 5 bases; bases outside gene matches: 4. For the CDR3, the DNA is TGTGCCAGCAGCGTCCAAGCGGGAGGAACCGGGGAGCTGTTTTTT. The encoded protein is CASSVQAGGTGELFF.

The chain joins TRBV24-1 to TRBJ2-1; the D call may be TRBD1 or TRBD2 (5 bases each). The V end was cut by 3 bases, the J end by 5 bases, with 10 bases between. Germline values: CDR1 KGHDR, CDR2 SFDVKD. This CDR3 has 14 amino acids. In DNA form, the CDR3 reads TGTGCCACCAGTGATAGGGACGGAGACAATGAGCAGTTCTTC. It yields the protein CATSDRDGDNEQFF.

The genes are TRBV20-1 and TRBJ2-1; 8 bases are shared with TRBD1. The germline CDR1 and CDR2 sequences are DFQATT and SNEGSKA (reference sequence). The CDR3 runs to 14 residues. In DNA, the CDR3 is TGCAGCGCGAGGGGGACAGGCTCCTACAATGAGCAGTTCTTC. The encoded protein is CSARGTGSYNEQFF.

CDR3: CSARAGFGTEAFF. The CDR3 nucleotides read TGCAGTGCTAGGGCAGGGTTTGGGACTGAAGCTTTCTTT. The chain couples TRBV20-1 to TRBJ1-1; weak D call: TRBD1 (5 bases). CDR3 length equals 13 residues. Between the trimmed V and J ends, which lost 3 bases and 5 bases, there was a span of 13 bases. Germline V gene lookup returns CDR1 DFQATT and CDR2 SNEGSKA (reference sequence).

This clonotype has a handful of counts. The chain is built from TRBV6-2 or TRBV6-3 and TRBJ2-1; 14 bases map to TRBD2. The CDR3 sequence is 16 residues long. Trimming cost V 2 bases and J 9 bases; bases outside gene matches: 6. Germline V gene sequence: CDR1 MNHEY, CDR2 SVGEGT. DNA of the CDR3: TGTGCCAGCAGTTACCGACTAGCGGGGGGGTATTTTGAGCAGTTCTTC. It translates to CASSYRLAGGYFEQFF.

Concerning this clonotype itself: One end of the junction fails to match germline, which may point to a read error. The chain recombines TRBV24-1 with TRBJ1-4, with D unclear. CDR3 length: 12 residues. Germline lookup yields CDR1 KGHDR and CDR2 SFDVKD. As DNA, the CDR3 is TGTGCCACCAGTGATTGGGGTGAAAAACTGTTCTTT. Its translation is CATSDWGEKLFF.

There are a few counts of this clonotype. The genes are TRBV10-1 and TRBJ2-5; maybe TRBD1 (6 bases). CDR1 and CDR2 (germline): WNHNN, SYGVQD (reference sequence). CDR3 length equals 15 residues. Trimming removed 6 bases at V and 1 base at J, with 15 bases between. CDR3 amino acids: CASSQGTGIQETQYF. The CDR3 DNA reads TGCGCCAGCAGCCAGGGAACAGGGATCCAAGAGACCCAGTACTTC.

V gene TRBV5-1 combines with J gene TRBJ1-6; D not resolved. The CDR3 is made up of 16 amino acids. Germline V gene lookup returns CDR1 SGHRS and CDR2 YFSETQ. The V end was cut by 0 bases, the J end by 5 bases, with 12 bases between. The CDR3 spells CASSLAGVSHNSPLHF. The CDR3 DNA reads as TGCGCCAGCAGCTTGGCCGGGGTCAGCCATAATTCACCCCTCCACTTT.

This clonotype has more than one count but fewer than ten. V gene TRBV2 combines with J gene TRBJ1-3; D is unclear. This CDR3 spans 14 amino acids. CDR1 SNHLY and CDR2 FYNNEI come from the germline V gene. Deletions cut 2 bases from V and 3 bases from J, with 8 bases between. The CDR3 region has the DNA TGTGCCAGCAGTGAACTCCGGGGTGGAAACACCATATATTTT. Amino acid sequence: CASSELRGGNTIYF.

This sequence joins TRBV2 and TRBJ2-7; no clear D gene. V was trimmed by 8 bases and J by 2 bases, leaving 10 bases between them. The CDR3 loop spans 12 amino acids. Germline V gene sequence: CDR1 SNHLY, CDR2 FYNNEI. CDR3 region: CASDPMTYEQYF. The CDR3 nucleotides read TGTGCCAGCGACCCTATGACCTACGAGCAGTACTTC.

V gene TRBV6-7 combines with J gene TRBJ2-7; D is uncertain. TRBV6-7 is an open reading frame, and its role is uncertain. V lost 0 bases and J 4 bases, leaving 22 bases between the germline ends. There are 18 residues in the CDR3. The CDR3 loop reads CASSYSLGENRPFYEQYF. The CDR3 DNA reads TGTGCCAGCAGTTACTCCCTCGGAGAGAACCGACCCTTTTACGAGCAGTACTTC.

This chain joins TRBV20-1 and TRBJ2-5, with D maybe TRBD1 (7 bases). The CDR3 sequence is 13 residues long. The V end was cut by 5 bases, the J end by 5 bases, with 15 bases between. Germline CDR1 DFQATT, CDR2 SNEGSKA (reference sequence). The CDR3 protein is CSAPARGAETQYF. The CDR3 nucleotides are TGCAGTGCTCCCGCCAGGGGGGCGGAGACCCAGTACTTC.

The rearrangement uses TRBV7-9 and TRBJ1-6; D not certain. Germline V gene data show CDR1 as SEHNR and CDR2 as FQNEAQ (reference sequence). CDR3 length: 13 residues. The ends were cut back, 3 bases at V and 0 bases at J, with 0 bases in the middle. CDR3 loop: CASSFSYNSPLHF. DNA for the CDR3: TGTGCCAGCAGCTTCTCCTATAATTCACCCCTCCACTTT. Filled out from reference TRBV7-9 and TRBJ1-6, the complete variable domain reads DTGVSQNPRHKITKRGQNVTFRCDPISEHNRLYWYRQTLGQGPEFLTYFQNEAQLEKSRLLSDRFSAERPKGSFSTLEIQRTEQGDSAMYLCASSFSYNSPLHFGNGTRLTVT.

In regard to this clonotype: A much larger clone lies a single base off, so this may be a read error. This rearrangement joins TRBV6-5 to TRBJ2-1, with 8 nucleotides matching TRBD2. CDR3 length equals 15 residues. The ends lost 1 base at V and 5 bases at J; junction bases unmatched: 4. CDR1 MNHEY and CDR2 SVGAGI come from the germline V gene. The CDR3 coding sequence is TGTGCCAGCAGTTACTGGACTAGCTATGACAATGAGCAGTTCTTC. Its protein is CASSYWTSYDNEQFF.

A few counts support this clonotype. The V gene is TRBV7-6, the J gene TRBJ1-4; D unresolved. This CDR3 has 12 amino acids. Germline CDR1 is SGHVS and CDR2 is FNYEAQ. Trimming took off 4 bases at V and 3 bases at J, with 3 bases between the two ends. The CDR3: CASSSPNEKLFF. The CDR3 DNA reads as TGTGCCAGCAGCTCCCCTAATGAAAAACTGTTTTTT.

The chain couples TRBV24-1 to TRBJ1-6, with TRBD1 matching over 8 bases. Germline V gene sequence: CDR1 KGHDR, CDR2 SFDVKD. Germline trimming cut 5 bases from V and 7 bases from J; bases unmatched to any gene: 9. The length of the CDR3 is 16 residues. The CDR3 is CATSAGGTGLNSPLHF. The CDR3 nucleotides are TGTGCCACCAGTGCCGGCGGGACAGGACTAAATTCACCCCTCCACTTT.

This clonotype was seen a handful of times. The genes are TRBV11-2 and TRBJ2-3; D may be TRBD2 (5 bases). Trimming took 7 bases from V and 2 from J, leaving 10 bases between them. Per germline, CDR1 SGHAT and CDR2 FQNNGV. The CDR3 is 13 residues long. The CDR3 is CASIHLATDTQYF. CDR3 nucleotides: TGTGCCAGCATCCATCTAGCCACAGATACGCAGTATTTT.

This clonotype has only a few counts. The chain combines TRBV27 with TRBJ1-1; D might be TRBD1 (5 bases). The CDR3 has 15 residues. V dropped 2 bases and J dropped 5 bases, with 15 bases sitting between them. CDR1 is MNHEY, CDR2 SMNVEV, per germline (reference sequence). The CDR3 here is CASSLGGRGWTEAFF. CDR3 bases: TGTGCCAGCAGTTTAGGGGGAAGAGGATGGACTGAAGCTTTCTTT.

The chain employs TRBV4-2 and TRBJ1-5, with TRBD1 matching 8 bases. The CDR3 length is 18 residues. Germline CDR1 and CDR2: LGHNA and YNFKEQ. With 4 bases clipped from V and 2 bases from J, the junction kept 13 bases outside the gene matches. The CDR3 protein is CASSPWSSRGQGNQPQHF. The CDR3 DNA is TGTGCCAGCAGCCCTTGGAGCAGCAGGGGGCAAGGCAATCAGCCCCAGCATTTT.

This clonotype was observed at least ten times. The chain recombines TRBV3-1 with TRBJ2-7; 11 bases are shared with TRBD2. V gave up 4 bases and J gave up 0 bases; unmatched junction bases: 2. Germline V CDR1 and CDR2: LGHDT, YNNKEL (reference sequence). The CDR3 consists of 15 residues. CDR3 residues: CASSPGLADSYEQYF. The CDR3 DNA follows: TGTGCCAGCAGCCCGGGACTAGCGGACTCCTACGAGCAGTACTTC.